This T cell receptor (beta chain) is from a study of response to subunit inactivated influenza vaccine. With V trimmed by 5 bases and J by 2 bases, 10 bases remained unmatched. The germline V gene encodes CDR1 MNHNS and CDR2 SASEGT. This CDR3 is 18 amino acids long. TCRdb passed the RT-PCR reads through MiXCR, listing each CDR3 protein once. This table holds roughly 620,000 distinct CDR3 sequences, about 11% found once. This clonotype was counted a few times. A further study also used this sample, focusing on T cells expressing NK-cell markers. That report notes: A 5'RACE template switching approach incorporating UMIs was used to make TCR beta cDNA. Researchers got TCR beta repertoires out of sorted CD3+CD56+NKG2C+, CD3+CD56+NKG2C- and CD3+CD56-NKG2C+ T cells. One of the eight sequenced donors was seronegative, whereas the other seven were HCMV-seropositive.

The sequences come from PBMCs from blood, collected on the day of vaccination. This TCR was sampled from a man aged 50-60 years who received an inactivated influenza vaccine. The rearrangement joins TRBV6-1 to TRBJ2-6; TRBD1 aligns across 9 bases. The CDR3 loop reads CASSPTGTGFPGANVLTF. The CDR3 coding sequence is TGTGCCAGCAGTCCGACCGGGACAGGGTTCCCTGGGGCCAACGTCCTGACTTTC.